This T cell receptor beta chain comes out of a study of OX40 agonist ivuxolimab in advanced cancers. Study-wide results and limits: Both blood CD4+ and CD8+ T cells showed clonal growth by week 6 at 0.1 to 3.0 mg/kg.

The ends were cut back, 3 bases at V and 2 bases at J, with 9 bases in the middle. The germline gives CDR1 SEHNR, CDR2 FQNEAQ (reference sequence). The CDR3 has 14 residues. The repertoire was sequenced with immunoSEQ multiplex PCR; TCRdb's copy has only in-frame clones and lacks some. The table shows about 21,000 clones, with about 79% occurring only once. A word on this clone: The antigen remains undetermined.

Sequenced material: CD4+ or CD8+ T cells sorted from blood, taken in a trial of the OX40 agonist ivuxolimab. The gene calls are TRBV7-9 and TRBJ2-3, with no clear D. This receptor was obtained from an adult with an advanced solid tumor such as melanoma, head and neck, liver or kidney cancer. The CDR3 DNA reads TGTGCCAGCAGCTTTGACGATAACACAGATACGCAGTATTTT. Protein sequence: CASSFDDNTDTQYF.